The present T cell receptor beta chain was sequenced within a study of neoadjuvant nivolumab and ipilimumab in lung cancer. Study-wide background: Nivolumab 3 mg/kg was given days 1, 15 and 29, plus ipilimumab 1 mg/kg day 1 in combination.

As regards this clone: Its cognate antigen is unknown.

This table comes from immunoSEQ multiplex PCR, and its TCRdb copy is limited to in-frame clones, with some not included. Seen here are roughly 13,000 clones, 95% observed once, and the top ten hold under 3%. V lost 6 bases to trimming and J lost 6 bases, with 17 bases between them. Germline CDR1 is SNHLY and CDR2 is FYNNEI. The CDR3 runs to 14 residues. General observations from the study: Blood richness before therapy tracked richness in tumors resected after neoadjuvant therapy. TCR richness and clonality were higher in tumors than adjacent uninvolved lung. Only a small number of samples underwent TCR sequencing.

The sample in question was peripheral blood, obtained after neoadjuvant nivolumab, alone or with ipilimumab, at or shortly before surgery. V and J are TRBV2 and TRBJ1-2; tentative D call: TRBD1 (5 bases). The TCR comes from an adult with non-small cell lung cancer. This CDR3 reads CASSVTGTPNGYTF. The CDR3 region has the DNA TGTGCCAGCAGCGTTACCGGGACCCCGAATGGCTACACCTTC.